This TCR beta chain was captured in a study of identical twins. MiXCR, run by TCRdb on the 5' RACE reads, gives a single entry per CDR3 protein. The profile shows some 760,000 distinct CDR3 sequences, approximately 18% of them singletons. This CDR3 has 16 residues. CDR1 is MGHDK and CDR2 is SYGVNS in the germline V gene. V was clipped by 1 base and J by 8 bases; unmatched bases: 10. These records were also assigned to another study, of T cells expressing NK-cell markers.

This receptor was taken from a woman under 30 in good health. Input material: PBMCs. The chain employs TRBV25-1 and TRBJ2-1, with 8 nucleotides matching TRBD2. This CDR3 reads CASSEFYGRAKDEQFF. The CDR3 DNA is TGTGCCAGCAGTGAATTCTACGGGAGGGCCAAAGATGAGCAGTTCTTC.